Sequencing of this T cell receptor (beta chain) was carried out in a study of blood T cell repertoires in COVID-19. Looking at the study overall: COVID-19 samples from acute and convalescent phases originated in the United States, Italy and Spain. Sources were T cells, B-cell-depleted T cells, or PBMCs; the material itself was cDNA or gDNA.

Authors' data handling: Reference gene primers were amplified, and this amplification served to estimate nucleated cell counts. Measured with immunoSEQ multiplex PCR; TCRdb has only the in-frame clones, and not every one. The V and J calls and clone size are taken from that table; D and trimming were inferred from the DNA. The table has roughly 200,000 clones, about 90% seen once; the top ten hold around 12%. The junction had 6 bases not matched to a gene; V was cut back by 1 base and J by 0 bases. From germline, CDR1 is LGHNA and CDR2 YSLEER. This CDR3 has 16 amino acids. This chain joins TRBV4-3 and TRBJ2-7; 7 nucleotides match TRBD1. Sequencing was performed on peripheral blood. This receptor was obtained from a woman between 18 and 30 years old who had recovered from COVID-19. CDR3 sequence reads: CASSQGPDRSSYEQYF. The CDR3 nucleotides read TGCGCCAGCAGCCAAGGCCCGGACAGGAGCTCCTACGAGCAGTACTTC.